Below are 25 T cell receptor beta chains sequenced from a single sample in a study of shared clonotypes between healthy human individuals. Produced via immunoSEQ multiplex PCR; TCRdb's table is partial and in-frame only. The sample lists 2 million to 2.5 million clones, 90% to 96% occurring once. Source material: naive CD4+ T cells sorted from blood. Subset defined: CD45RA+ positively selected. The receptors originated from a man aged 18 to 29 in good health.

This chain uses TRBV7-3 with TRBJ2-1, with D tentatively TRBD1 (6 bases). From germline, CDR1 is SGHTA and CDR2 FQGTGA. There are 13 residues in the CDR3. The V and J ends lost 3 bases and 7 bases respectively, with 10 bases between them. CDR3 coding DNA: TGTGCCAGCAGCTTTACAGGGTCGAATGAGCAGTTCTTC. It is translated as CASSFTGSNEQFF.

V and J are TRBV18 and TRBJ2-7; no reliable D call. Germline values: CDR1 KGHSH, CDR2 LQKENI. This CDR3 spans 13 amino acids. V lost 4 bases and J lost 1, with 8 bases in between. CDR3 sequence (DNA): TGTGCCAGCTCACTACAAGAATCCTACGAGCAGTACTTC. This translates into CASSLQESYEQYF.

The count of this clone is one. The chain employs TRBV6-6 and TRBJ1-4; D gene unclear. The CDR3 sequence is 13 residues long. Deletions cut 5 bases from V and 3 bases from J, with 7 bases between. Germline assignment: CDR1 MNHNY and CDR2 SVGAGI (reference sequence). The CDR3 nucleotides read TGTGCCAGCAGTCCCGACCCTAATGAAAAACTGTTTTTT. This encodes CASSPDPNEKLFF.

V usage is TRBV18 and J usage is TRBJ1-2; D is unresolved. This CDR3 is built from 13 residues. In germline, CDR1 is KGHSH, CDR2 LQKENI. Trimming took off 2 bases at V and 5 bases at J, with 9 bases between the two ends. The chain's CDR3 is CASSPMVRYGYTF. CDR3 DNA sequence: TGTGCCAGCTCACCAATGGTTAGGTATGGCTACACCTTC.

This clone came up once. V and J are TRBV7-2 and TRBJ2-7, with TRBD1 matching 7 bases. This CDR3 is built from 12 residues. Germline CDR1 reads SGHTA; CDR2 reads FQGNSA. V was pared by 5 bases and J by 7 bases, with 5 bases of the junction left unmatched. CDR3: CASSRGLLEQYF. The DNA of the CDR3 is TGTGCCAGCAGCAGGGGGCTTTTGGAGCAGTACTTC.

The chain combines TRBV7-8 with TRBJ2-6; 7 positions agree with TRBD1. The CDR3 is made up of 20 amino acids. The germline CDR1 and CDR2 sequences are SGHVS and FQNEAQ. V lost 5 bases to trimming and J lost 0 bases; unmatched junction nucleotides: 16. The CDR3 region has the DNA TGTGCCAGCAGCCTTCGGGAATCGGACAGGCTCAACTCTGGGGCCAACGTCCTGACTTTC. It codes for CASSLRESDRLNSGANVLTF.

The chain recombines TRBV10-3 with TRBJ2-7; 7 bases map to TRBD1. This CDR3 has 11 residues. J lost 6 bases, V lost 7 bases, and 3 bases had no gene match. Germline V gene data show CDR1 as ENHRY and CDR2 as SYGVKD. The chain's CDR3 is CAINNRGEQYF. Here the CDR3 DNA reads TGTGCCATCAATAACAGGGGCGAGCAGTACTTC.

The chain couples TRBV7-6 to TRBJ1-5, with D uncertain. Germline V lookup: CDR1 SGHVS, CDR2 FNYEAQ. This CDR3 has 16 residues. Trimming took 2 bases from V and 0 from J, leaving 11 bases between them. CDR3 amino acids: CASSLRGEGSNQPQHF. CDR3 bases: TGTGCCAGCAGCTTACGGGGTGAAGGTAGCAATCAGCCCCAGCATTTT.

This rearrangement joins TRBV28 to TRBJ2-5, with 9 bases lining up with TRBD2. CDR3 length: 15 residues. J lost 2 bases, V lost 6 bases, and 7 bases had no gene match. Germline CDR1 is MDHEN and CDR2 is SYDVKM. In DNA, the CDR3 is TGTGCCAGCAGCCAGGGACTAGCTCCTCAAGAGACCCAGTACTTC. Translation: CASSQGLAPQETQYF.

In its sample, this clone was seen once. One junction end disagrees with the germline gene, perhaps due to a read error. The chain carries TRBV6-1 and TRBJ1-4; D gene ambiguous. The CDR3 sequence is 13 residues long. Looked up from germline, CDR1 is MNHNS and CDR2 is SASEGT. DNA for the CDR3: TGTGCCAGCAGGGAAGGGCCCACGGAAAAACTGTTTTTT. Translated: CASREGPTEKLFF.

J is TRBJ2-3 and V is TRBV18, with D perhaps assigned TRBD1 or TRBD2 (5 bases each). V was cut by 1 base and J by 4 bases, with 12 bases left in between. This CDR3 comprises 15 residues. Germline V gene sequence: CDR1 KGHSH, CDR2 LQKENI. The CDR3 loop reads CASSPLGGASDTQYF. CDR3 nucleotide sequence: TGTGCCAGCTCACCACTTGGGGGAGCCTCAGATACGCAGTATTTT.

The chain carries TRBV30 and TRBJ1-5; D is ambiguous. Germline CDR1 GTSNPN, CDR2 SVGIG (reference sequence). This CDR3 is 12 amino acids long. V dropped 5 bases and J dropped 2 bases, with 7 bases sitting between them. CDR3 sequence: CAWARGNQPQHF. Written as DNA, the CDR3 is TGTGCCTGGGCGCGGGGCAATCAGCCCCAGCATTTT.

The chain carries TRBV28 and TRBJ1-2; TRBD1 agrees at 8 bases. CDR1 and CDR2 (germline): MDHEN, SYDVKM. The CDR3 has 14 amino acids. V lost 6 bases and J lost 1; bases outside the gene matches: 4. The CDR3 loop reads CASRRQGFNYGYTF. The CDR3 bases are TGTGCCAGCAGGCGACAGGGGTTTAACTATGGCTACACCTTC.

This clone was recorded once. This chain joins TRBV7-9 and TRBJ1-1; TRBD1 aligns across 8 bases. CDR3 size: 13 residues. V was pared by 6 bases and J by 5 bases, with 5 bases of the junction left unmatched. Germline V lookup: CDR1 SEHNR, CDR2 FQNEAQ (reference sequence). The CDR3 protein is CASRPRGPTEAFF. The CDR3 DNA follows: TGTGCCAGCAGACCCAGGGGGCCTACTGAAGCTTTCTTT.

J is TRBJ1-2 and V is TRBV7-2; D ambiguous. The ends were cut back, 8 bases at V and 8 bases at J, with 18 bases in the middle. This CDR3 contains 13 residues. CDR1 is SGHTA and CDR2 is FQGNSA in the germline V gene. Here the CDR3 reads CASRGVGTAGYTF. CDR3 nucleotide sequence: TGTGCCAGCCGCGGGGTCGGTACGGCCGGCTACACCTTC.

The chain recombines TRBV7-6 with TRBJ2-2; no firm D call. V was pared by 1 base and J by 2 bases, with 8 bases between. The CDR3 totals 15 residues. Germline V lookup: CDR1 SGHVS, CDR2 FNYEAQ. In DNA, the CDR3 is TGTGCCAGCAGCTTAGTTGCAGGCAACACCGGGGAGCTGTTTTTT. Translating gives CASSLVAGNTGELFF.

This clone was detected only once. The V and J genes are TRBV5-1 and TRBJ2-3; D remains unclear. Per the germline V gene, CDR1 is SGHRS and CDR2 is YFSETQ. Trimming took 6 bases from V and 6 from J, leaving 17 bases between them. The CDR3 is 14 residues long. The CDR3 DNA sequence: TGCGCCAGCACCGCAGGTCCCAGGTCTGATACGCAGTATTTT. Protein product: CASTAGPRSDTQYF.

The rearrangement links TRBV25-1 to TRBJ1-1; D is ambiguous. There are 13 residues in the CDR3. Germline V gene lookup returns CDR1 MGHDK and CDR2 SYGVNS. V was clipped by 7 bases and J by 1 base, with 10 bases between them. The chain's CDR3 is CASKRDGNTEAFF. CDR3 nucleotide sequence: TGTGCCAGCAAGAGAGACGGGAACACTGAAGCTTTCTTT.

V is TRBV5-5 and J is TRBJ2-7; D possibly corresponds to TRBD2 (5 bases). V lost 4 bases, J lost 1 base, and 12 bases lay in between. This CDR3 comprises 14 residues. Per the germline V gene, CDR1 is SGHKS and CDR2 is YYEKEE (reference sequence). The CDR3: CASSGGLLSYEQYF. The CDR3 nucleotides read TGTGCCAGCAGCGGCGGGCTCCTATCCTACGAGCAGTACTTC. Using reference TRBV5-5 and TRBJ2-7 for the parts outside the CDR3, the full variable domain is DAGVTQSPTHLIKTRGQQVTLRCSPISGHKSVSWYQQVLGQGPQFIFQYYEKEERGRGNFPDRFSARQFPNYSSELNVNALLLGDSALYLCASSGGLLSYEQYFGPGTRLTVT.

The chain employs TRBV10-3 and TRBJ1-5; 11 bases match TRBD1. Per germline, CDR1 ENHRY and CDR2 SYGVKD. The CDR3 is 19 amino acids. V dropped 0 bases and J dropped 2; count of bases not matched to a gene: 9. The CDR3 region is CAISESSGQGAFGNQPQHF. The CDR3 DNA sequence: TGTGCCATCAGTGAGTCGAGTGGACAGGGGGCGTTTGGCAATCAGCCCCAGCATTTT.

The chain links TRBV7-9 to TRBJ2-3, with D possibly matching TRBD2 (5 bases). CDR1 SEHNR and CDR2 FQNEAQ come from the germline V gene (reference sequence). Trimming removed 5 bases at V and 2 bases at J, with 11 bases between. This CDR3 comprises 14 residues. The CDR3 is CASSLTGNTDTQYF. CDR3 sequence (DNA): TGTGCCAGCAGCCTCACCGGGAACACAGATACGCAGTATTTT.

The chain joins TRBV18 to TRBJ1-1; unclear D gene. The CDR3 runs 15 residues. Trimming pared 3 bases from V and 0 bases from J, leaving 11 bases between. Germline-derived CDR1 and CDR2 are KGHSH and LQKENI. In DNA, the CDR3 is TGTGCCAGCTCACCCACCCCCCCAGTGAACACTGAAGCTTTCTTT. It encodes CASSPTPPVNTEAFF.

The gene calls are TRBV18 and TRBJ1-6; no reliable D call. The germline V gene has CDR1 KGHSH and CDR2 LQKENI. Trimming left V 3 bases short and J 10 bases short, with 10 bases between. There are 13 residues in the CDR3. CDR3 nucleotide sequence: TGTGCCAGCTCACCCCTTGAGCGGTCACCCCTCCACTTT. Its protein is CASSPLERSPLHF. Using reference TRBV18 and TRBJ1-6 for the parts outside the CDR3, the full variable domain is NAGVMQNPRHLVRRRGQEARLRCSPMKGHSHVYWYRQLPEEGLKFMVYLQKENIIDESGMPKERFSAEFPKEGPSILRIQQVVRGDSAAYFCASSPLERSPLHFGNGTRLTVT.

The CDR3 sequence is CASSQDGSGGQETQYF. The CDR3 bases are TGCGCCAGCAGCCAAGATGGTAGCGGAGGGCAAGAGACCCAGTACTTC. The chain carries TRBV4-3 and TRBJ2-5; TRBD2 is a possible D gene (6 bases). CDR3 length: 16 amino acids. V shed 0 bases and J shed 2 bases, with 13 bases lying between them. Germline V gene lookup returns CDR1 LGHNA and CDR2 YSLEER.

The genes are TRBV5-6 and TRBJ2-3, with 7 positions matching TRBD2. Germline V lookup: CDR1 SGHDT, CDR2 YYEEEE. The length of the CDR3 is 17 residues. V shed 1 base and J 0 bases; nucleotides not matched to a gene: 8. The CDR3 protein is CASSLMASGASTDTQYF. The CDR3 DNA follows: TGTGCCAGCAGCTTGATGGCTAGCGGTGCTAGCACAGATACGCAGTATTTT.